The rows below give T cell receptor beta chains drawn from one sample of a study of blood T cell repertoires in COVID-19. Clones were read by immunoSEQ multiplex PCR, and TCRdb kept only the in-frame ones, dropping some. The table records 400,000 to 500,000 clones, around 87% of them present only once. Sequencing used PBMCs or T cells enriched from blood (not recorded which). These receptors were collected from a woman between 40 and 55 years old who had recovered from COVID-19. The CDR3 runs from the conserved cysteine through the conserved F or W.

v_gene | CDR3aa
TRBV7-6 | CASSLRSGRGQETQYF
TRBV7-9 | CASSAPVRSYNEQFF
TRBV6-5 | CASTGGGKSNQPQHF
TRBV6-6 | CASSYGGRGTGELFF
TRBV5-1 | CASSFTGVEQYF
TRBV25-1 | CASSEDRGQAGELFF
TRBV5-1 | CASSLAATGGTYEQYF
TRBV19 | CASSLRQGANSPLHF
TRBV2 | CASRPGRAGLGIEKLFF
TRBV4-3 | CASSHIAGSYEQYF
TRBV7-9 | CASSWTGMVHEQYF
TRBV9 | CASSVEGRGTYEQYF
TRBV15 | CATSRDKGAGSPLHF
TRBV7-9 | CASSSGADRAEKLFF
TRBV7-2 | CASSLAGVRGDEQFF
TRBV9 | CASSATGTGPTGELFF
TRBV6-2/TRBV6-3 | CASSYAGVSGYTF
TRBV12-3/TRBV12-4 | CASSLLVRGRQFF
TRBV3-1/TRBV3-2 | CASSQANSGNTIYF
TRBV29-1 | CSVALSGTGKNYGELFF
TRBV27 | CASSSTKTRIYNEQFF
TRBV18 | CASSPGQGLAGYTF
TRBV13 | CASSLGSLADTQYF